A selection of T cell receptor beta chains follows, all from one sample in a study of CD8+ T cells in alopecia areata. TCRdb's table, derived via immunoSEQ multiplex PCR, lists solely in-frame clones and lacks some. The data contain 160,000 or so clones, 50% to 75% of them singletons. Material: CD4+ T cells sorted from blood, obtained between weeks 55 and 65, from a patient treated with tofacitinib. The receptors were gathered from a human donor with alopecia areata. Both conserved end residues are part of each CDR3. Each record gives: clone size, J gene, V gene, D gene, CDR3 protein, CDR3 DNA. A D gene is named only where the DNA matches it firmly. Where a row states a size, it is once, few, many or the class of an expanded clone; other rows omit it.

clone size: NA; J gene: TRBJ1-2; V gene: TRBV27; D gene: NA; CDR3 protein: CASSLKGFGGYTF; CDR3 DNA: TGTGCCAGCAGTTTAAAGGGTTTTGGGGGCTACACCTTC
clone size: NA; J gene: TRBJ1-1; V gene: TRBV7-2; D gene: TRBD1; CDR3 protein: CASTQDRERVKAFF; CDR3 DNA: TGTGCCAGCACCCAGGACAGGGAGAGGGTGAAAGCTTTCTTT
clone size: NA; J gene: TRBJ1-2; V gene: TRBV6-5; D gene: NA; CDR3 protein: CASSEISVYTF; CDR3 DNA: TGTGCCAGCAGTGAAATATCTGTATACACCTTC
clone size: NA; J gene: TRBJ2-2; V gene: TRBV7-2; D gene: NA; CDR3 protein: CASSLAGRATGELFF; CDR3 DNA: TGTGCCAGCAGCTTAGCGGGCAGGGCCACCGGGGAGCTGTTTTTT
clone size: few; J gene: TRBJ1-2; V gene: TRBV4-2; D gene: NA; CDR3 protein: CASSQDSLRDYTF; CDR3 DNA: TGTGCCAGCAGCCAAGATTCACTACGGGACTACACCTTC
clone size: NA; J gene: TRBJ1-6; V gene: TRBV7-3; D gene: NA; CDR3 protein: CASSPTSSYNSPLHF; CDR3 DNA: TGTGCCAGCAGCCCTACGAGCTCCTATAATTCACCCCTCCACTTT
clone size: NA; J gene: TRBJ1-5; V gene: TRBV2; D gene: TRBD1; CDR3 protein: CASSQQGASQPQHF; CDR3 DNA: TGTGCCAGCAGCCAACAGGGGGCAAGCCAGCCCCAGCATTTT
clone size: NA; J gene: TRBJ2-7; V gene: TRBV2; D gene: TRBD1; CDR3 protein: CASTPRTGSHEQYF; CDR3 DNA: TGTGCCAGCACCCCTAGGACAGGGAGCCACGAGCAGTACTTC
clone size: few; J gene: TRBJ1-2; V gene: TRBV6-1; D gene: NA; CDR3 protein: CASSSGADYGYTF; CDR3 DNA: TGTGCCAGCAGTTCTGGGGCAGATTATGGCTACACCTTC
clone size: few; J gene: TRBJ1-1; V gene: TRBV5-6; D gene: NA; CDR3 protein: CASSVGFSETEAFF; CDR3 DNA: TGTGCCAGCAGCGTGGGATTTTCGGAGACTGAAGCTTTCTTT
clone size: once; J gene: TRBJ2-3; V gene: TRBV7-9; D gene: NA; CDR3 protein: CASSLIGGGPSTDTQYF; CDR3 DNA: TGTGCCAGCAGCTTGATTGGGGGGGGCCCAAGCACAGATACGCAGTATTTT
clone size: NA; J gene: TRBJ2-7; V gene: TRBV13; D gene: NA; CDR3 protein: CASSLVGGNSYEQYF; CDR3 DNA: TGTGCCAGCAGCTTAGTTGGGGGGAACTCCTACGAGCAGTACTTC
clone size: NA; J gene: TRBJ2-1; V gene: TRBV29-1; D gene: NA; CDR3 protein: CSVVAGLSFGEQFF; CDR3 DNA: TGCAGCGTTGTTGCGGGACTGTCCTTCGGTGAGCAGTTCTTC
clone size: NA; J gene: TRBJ1-4; V gene: TRBV7-2; D gene: NA; CDR3 protein: CASSPVEGKNEKLFF; CDR3 DNA: TGTGCCAGCAGCCCAGTCGAGGGGAAAAATGAAAAACTGTTTTTT
clone size: NA; J gene: TRBJ1-6; V gene: TRBV5-1; D gene: TRBD1; CDR3 protein: CASRPKPGQGGNSPLHF; CDR3 DNA: TGCGCCAGCAGACCCAAACCGGGACAGGGAGGGAATTCACCCCTCCACTTT
clone size: few; J gene: TRBJ1-2; V gene: TRBV30; D gene: NA; CDR3 protein: CAWSVWLGYGYTF; CDR3 DNA: TGTGCCTGGAGTGTATGGCTTGGCTATGGCTACACCTTC
clone size: NA; J gene: TRBJ1-5; V gene: TRBV2; D gene: NA; CDR3 protein: CASSGDNQPQHF; CDR3 DNA: TGTGCCAGCAGCGGGGACAATCAGCCCCAGCATTTT
clone size: NA; J gene: TRBJ2-7; V gene: TRBV20-1; D gene: NA; CDR3 protein: CSARGTYEQYF; CDR3 DNA: TGCAGTGCCAGGGGCACCTACGAGCAGTACTTC
clone size: few; J gene: TRBJ2-3; V gene: TRBV10-3; D gene: NA; CDR3 protein: CAIGGGGAADLRSTDTQYF; CDR3 DNA: TGTGCCATCGGAGGAGGAGGGGCAGCCGACCTTAGAAGCACAGATACGCAGTATTTT
clone size: NA; J gene: TRBJ1-4; V gene: TRBV7-9; D gene: NA; CDR3 protein: CASSLDDNEKLFF; CDR3 DNA: TGTGCCAGCAGCTTAGATGACAATGAAAAACTGTTTTTT
clone size: NA; J gene: TRBJ1-1; V gene: TRBV15; D gene: NA; CDR3 protein: CATSRDAGVGNTEAFF; CDR3 DNA: TGTGCCACCAGCAGAGATGCAGGGGTTGGGAACACTGAAGCTTTCTTT
clone size: NA; J gene: TRBJ1-5; V gene: TRBV19; D gene: NA; CDR3 protein: CASKRGSNSNQPQHF; CDR3 DNA: TGTGCCAGTAAACGGGGTAGTAATAGCAATCAGCCCCAGCATTTT
clone size: NA; J gene: TRBJ1-6; V gene: TRBV30; D gene: NA; CDR3 protein: CAWSVAASRAYNSPLHF; CDR3 DNA: TGTGCCTGGAGTGTTGCCGCTTCGAGGGCCTATAATTCACCCCTCCACTTT
clone size: NA; J gene: TRBJ2-2; V gene: TRBV5-6; D gene: TRBD2; CDR3 protein: CASSGGRKAGELFF; CDR3 DNA: TGTGCCAGCAGCGGCGGGAGGAAGGCCGGGGAGCTGTTTTTT
clone size: NA; J gene: TRBJ2-1; V gene: TRBV7-9; D gene: NA; CDR3 protein: CASTPTITGLIGNEQFF; CDR3 DNA: TGTGCCAGCACCCCTACTATAACCGGGCTGATCGGCAATGAGCAGTTCTTC
clone size: NA; J gene: TRBJ2-7; V gene: TRBV7-2; D gene: NA; CDR3 protein: CASSLDPGGFTEQYF; CDR3 DNA: TGTGCCAGCAGCTTAGATCCAGGGGGGTTTACCGAGCAGTACTTC
clone size: NA; J gene: TRBJ2-6; V gene: TRBV6-1; D gene: NA; CDR3 protein: CASVSSGANVLTF; CDR3 DNA: TGTGCCAGCGTTTCCTCTGGGGCCAACGTCCTGACTTTC
clone size: few; J gene: TRBJ1-2; V gene: TRBV6-1; D gene: TRBD1; CDR3 protein: CASTGTEGYGYTF; CDR3 DNA: TGTGCCAGCACCGGGACAGAGGGCTATGGCTACACCTTC
clone size: NA; J gene: TRBJ2-7; V gene: TRBV29-1; D gene: NA; CDR3 protein: CSVEVGSAYEQYF; CDR3 DNA: TGCAGCGTTGAAGTTGGCAGTGCCTACGAGCAGTACTTC
clone size: NA; J gene: TRBJ2-7; V gene: TRBV7-9; D gene: NA; CDR3 protein: CASSDSTEQYF; CDR3 DNA: TGTGCCAGCAGCGATTCCACCGAGCAGTACTTC
clone size: NA; J gene: TRBJ1-2; V gene: TRBV4-1; D gene: TRBD1; CDR3 protein: CASSQPGQGKGYTF; CDR3 DNA: TGCGCCAGCAGCCAGCCGGGACAGGGTAAGGGCTACACCTTC
clone size: NA; J gene: TRBJ2-1; V gene: TRBV10-3; D gene: TRBD2; CDR3 protein: CAVAGAYNEQFF; CDR3 DNA: TGTGCCGTAGCGGGGGCGTACAATGAGCAGTTCTTC
clone size: once; J gene: TRBJ1-6; V gene: TRBV30; D gene: NA; CDR3 protein: CAWSYTPAPLHF; CDR3 DNA: TGTGCCTGGAGCTACACCCCAGCTCCCCTCCACTTT
clone size: few; J gene: TRBJ2-1; V gene: TRBV5-1; D gene: NA; CDR3 protein: CASSLEGRPYNEQFF; CDR3 DNA: TGCGCCAGCAGCTTGGAGGGGCGGCCCTACAATGAGCAGTTCTTC
clone size: few; J gene: TRBJ1-2; V gene: TRBV7-9; D gene: NA; CDR3 protein: CASSESQGYGYTF; CDR3 DNA: TGTGCCAGCAGCGAGAGCCAGGGGTACGGCTACACCTTC
clone size: few; J gene: TRBJ2-1; V gene: TRBV25-1; D gene: NA; CDR3 protein: CASSASSVGGEQFF; CDR3 DNA: TGTGCCAGCAGTGCCTCATCCGTCGGTGGCGAGCAGTTCTTC
clone size: NA; J gene: TRBJ1-2; V gene: TRBV20-1; D gene: NA; CDR3 protein: CSARGGTGYTF; CDR3 DNA: TGCAGTGCCCGAGGGGGGACAGGCTACACCTTC
clone size: few; J gene: TRBJ2-3; V gene: TRBV9; D gene: NA; CDR3 protein: CASSVDTDTQYF; CDR3 DNA: TGTGCCAGCAGCGTAGATACAGATACGCAGTATTTT
clone size: few; J gene: TRBJ2-5; V gene: TRBV29-1; D gene: TRBD2; CDR3 protein: CSAGLAGTQETQYF; CDR3 DNA: TGCAGCGCCGGACTAGCGGGGACCCAAGAGACCCAGTACTTC
clone size: NA; J gene: TRBJ2-1; V gene: TRBV2; D gene: TRBD2; CDR3 protein: CASNSRGGTYNEQFF; CDR3 DNA: TGTGCCAGCAACTCGCGCGGGGGAACCTACAATGAGCAGTTCTTC